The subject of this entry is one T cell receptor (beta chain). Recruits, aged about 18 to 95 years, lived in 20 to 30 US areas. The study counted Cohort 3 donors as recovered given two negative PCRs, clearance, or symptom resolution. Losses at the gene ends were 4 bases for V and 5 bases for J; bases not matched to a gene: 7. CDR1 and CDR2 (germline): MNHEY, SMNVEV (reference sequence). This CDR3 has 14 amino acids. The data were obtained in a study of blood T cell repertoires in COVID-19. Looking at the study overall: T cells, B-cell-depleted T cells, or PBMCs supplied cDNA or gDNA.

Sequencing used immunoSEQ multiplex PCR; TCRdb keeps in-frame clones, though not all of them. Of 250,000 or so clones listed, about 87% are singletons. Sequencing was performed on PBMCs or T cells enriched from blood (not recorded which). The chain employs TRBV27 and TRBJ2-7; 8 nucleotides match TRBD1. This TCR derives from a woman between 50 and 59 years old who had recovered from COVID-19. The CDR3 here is CASSYRTGIHEQYF. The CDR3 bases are TGTGCCAGCAGTTATCGGACAGGGATCCACGAGCAGTACTTC.